What follows are 26 T cell receptor beta chains derived from one specimen sequenced in a study of vaccination and CD4 T cells after COVID-19. The assay that was used to sequence DNA from cultured CD4+ T cells was the Oncomine TCR Beta short-read assay. MiXCR, run by TCRdb on the PCR reads, gives a single entry per CDR3 protein. The sample lists around 15,000 distinct CDR3 sequences, roughly half occurring once. These TCRs' antigens remain unknown. Sample time point: late sampling 161 to 241 days after vaccination in three convalescent patients. Described treatment: approximately 9-day PBMC culture with coronavirus spike peptide pools or control peptides (ViraFEST assay). The sequencing used CD4+ T cells from blood, cultured in vitro, collected about 7 months after SARS-CoV-2 vaccination. All receptors derive from a human donor who had recovered from COVID-19.

CDR3 nucleotides: TGTGCCAGCAGTGAGTTTGCAGGACCCACTGAAGCTTTCTTT. Amino acids: CASSEFAGPTEAFF. The rearrangement uses TRBV2 and TRBJ1-1; D uncertain. CDR1 SNHLY and CDR2 FYNNEI come from the germline V gene. This CDR3 is built from 14 residues. V was shortened by 3 bases and J by 4 bases, with 12 bases between the two germline ends.

V gene TRBV6-5 combines with J gene TRBJ2-5, with D unclear. Trimming took off 4 bases at V and 0 bases at J, with 9 bases between the two ends. Germline V CDR1 and CDR2: MNHEY, SVGAGI. The CDR3 is made up of 14 amino acids. The CDR3 here is CASSSDSNQETQYF. CDR3 bases: TGTGCCAGCAGTTCCGATTCCAACCAAGAGACCCAGTACTTC.

V is TRBV5-1 and J is TRBJ1-2, with no clear D. Trimming removed 2 bases at V and 3 bases at J, with 11 bases between. This CDR3 is built from 14 residues. CDR1 and CDR2 (germline): SGHRS, YFSETQ. In nucleotides, the CDR3 is TGCGCCAGCAGCTTAAGCAGACCTTACTATGGCTACACCTTC. Encoded protein: CASSLSRPYYGYTF.

This chain joins TRBV20-1 and TRBJ2-7; D is uncertain. V was trimmed by 0 bases and J by 0 bases, leaving 12 bases between them. The CDR3 has 15 amino acids. The germline V gene encodes CDR1 DFQATT and CDR2 SNEGSKA (reference sequence). Here the CDR3 DNA reads TGCAGTGCTAGAGATTGGGCTCTGAGCTCCTACGAGCAGTACTTC. Its protein is CSARDWALSSYEQYF.

The gene calls are TRBV6-1 and TRBJ1-1, with TRBD1 matching 10 bases. This CDR3 spans 14 amino acids. Looked up from germline, CDR1 is MNHNS and CDR2 is SASEGT. V lost 6 bases and J lost 1; bases outside the gene matches: 2. CDR3 bases: TGTGCCAGCAGCGACAGGGGGCGGAACACTGAAGCTTTCTTT. Translated, it gives CASSDRGRNTEAFF.

This chain joins TRBV20-1 and TRBJ1-5; a possible D gene is TRBD1 (5 bases). The CDR3 spans 17 residues. Germline CDR1 DFQATT, CDR2 SNEGSKA (reference sequence). Trimming took 4 bases from V and 0 from J, leaving 19 bases between them. CDR3 protein: CSAKVARDGYSNQPQHF. CDR3 sequence (DNA): TGCAGTGCTAAGGTGGCCAGGGACGGATATAGCAATCAGCCCCAGCATTTT.

The chain uses TRBV27 and TRBJ2-2; 13 nucleotides align to TRBD2. CDR3 size: 15 residues. Germline loops: CDR1 MNHEY, CDR2 SMNVEV (reference sequence). V trimming: 5 bases; J trimming: 5 bases; junction bases outside the gene matches: 2. This CDR3 reads CASSRLAGGTGELFF. DNA of the CDR3: TGTGCCAGCAGTAGACTAGCGGGAGGTACCGGGGAGCTGTTTTTT.

The rearrangement joins TRBV20-1 to TRBJ1-1; 8 bases fit TRBD1. V shed 6 bases, J shed 3 bases, and the junction held 6 bases outside the gene matches. The CDR3 runs 13 residues. Germline assignment: CDR1 DFQATT and CDR2 SNEGSKA (reference sequence). CDR3 sequence reads: CSAERDRHTEAFF. CDR3 nucleotide sequence: TGCAGTGCAGAGCGGGACAGGCACACTGAAGCTTTCTTT.

This chain connects TRBV20-1 to TRBJ2-1, with 10 bases that match TRBD2. Germline loops: CDR1 DFQATT, CDR2 SNEGSKA (reference sequence). This CDR3 is built from 16 residues. The J segment lost 7 bases and the V segment lost 7 bases, leaving 16 bases of the junction unmatched. The CDR3 nucleotides read TGCAGTGTTACGAGGGTCCGAGCGGGGGGGGTGAATGAGCAGTTCTTC. Translating it yields CSVTRVRAGGVNEQFF.

The V and J genes are TRBV7-8 and TRBJ1-1; 8 nucleotides line up with TRBD1. The V and J ends lost 1 base and 3 bases, in that order; junction bases with no gene match: 1. The CDR3 spans 14 residues. Germline assignment: CDR1 SGHVS and CDR2 FQNEAQ. The CDR3 DNA follows: TGTGCCAGCAGCTTAGACAGGGGGGACACTGAAGCTTTCTTT. Encoded protein: CASSLDRGDTEAFF.

V is TRBV2 and J is TRBJ1-2; D perhaps matches TRBD1 (5 bases). CDR3 length: 11 residues. Germline values: CDR1 SNHLY, CDR2 FYNNEI. Trimming cost V 8 bases and J 8 bases, with 12 bases left between them. The CDR3 bases are TGTGCCAGCGGGACTCCCGAGGGCTACACCTTC. Translation gives CASGTPEGYTF.

The CDR3 region is CASSLLRGGEAFF. The CDR3, as DNA: TGTGCCAGCAGTTTATTGAGGGGTGGTGAAGCTTTCTTT. The J gene is TRBJ1-1, the V gene TRBV12-3 or TRBV12-4; maybe TRBD1 (5 bases). Trimming shortened V by 2 bases and J by 7 bases, and 11 bases separated the two germline ends. The CDR3 loop spans 13 amino acids.

The chain's CDR3 is CASTPGGHTPRGYTF. CDR3 nucleotide sequence: TGTGCCAGCACACCCGGGGGACACACCCCGCGGGGCTACACCTTC. The chain links TRBV19 to TRBJ1-2, with D possibly TRBD1 on 6 matching bases. Trimming took 9 bases from V and 8 from J, leaving 25 bases between them. The CDR3 contains 15 residues. Germline-derived CDR1 and CDR2 are LNHDA and SQIVND (reference sequence).

This chain links TRBV2 with TRBJ2-1; the D is unclear. The V and J ends lost 5 bases and 10 bases respectively, with 9 bases between them. This CDR3 is 11 amino acids long. Germline V lookup: CDR1 SNHLY, CDR2 FYNNEI. CDR3 region: CASSYSWEQFF. DNA for the CDR3: TGTGCCAGCAGTTATAGCTGGGAGCAGTTCTTC.

V usage is TRBV7-8 and J usage is TRBJ1-5, with TRBD1 as a possible D gene (5 bases). With 1 base removed from V and 9 bases from J, the gap between germline ends came to 16 bases. The CDR3 runs to 15 residues. The germline gives CDR1 SGHVS, CDR2 FQNEAQ. In DNA form, the CDR3 reads TGTGCCAGCAGCTTAGGGGGTGGGGGGGTCTGGCCCCAGCATTTT. Amino acids: CASSLGGGGVWPQHF.

Only a few counts were recorded for this clonotype. The chain is built from TRBV20-1 and TRBJ2-1, with 12 nucleotides matching TRBD2. CDR1 is DFQATT, CDR2 SNEGSKA, per germline (reference sequence). The CDR3 spans 16 residues. The ends lost 5 bases at V and 6 bases at J; junction bases unmatched: 11. In nucleotides, the CDR3 is TGCAGTGCTCGACGCCGGACTAGCGGGACAGGCAATGAGCAGTTCTTC. It codes for CSARRRTSGTGNEQFF.

The V and J genes are TRBV20-1 and TRBJ1-2; TRBD1 might be the D (5 bases). This CDR3 region has 10 residues. The V and J ends lost 5 bases and 6 bases respectively, with 7 bases between them. The germline V gene encodes CDR1 DFQATT and CDR2 SNEGSKA (reference sequence). CDR3 protein: CSAPRDGYTF. CDR3 bases: TGCAGTGCTCCCAGGGATGGCTACACCTTC.

This chain connects TRBV18 to TRBJ2-7; possibly TRBD1 for D (5 bases). Germline V gene lookup returns CDR1 KGHSH and CDR2 LQKENI. The CDR3 runs 13 residues. V lost 3 bases and J 2 bases, leaving 8 bases between the germline ends. The CDR3, as DNA: TGTGCCAGCTCACCCTGGGGCGCCTACGAGCAGTACTTC. Its protein product is CASSPWGAYEQYF.

The chain combines TRBV20-1 with TRBJ2-2; 9 positions agree with TRBD1. Per the germline V gene, CDR1 is DFQATT and CDR2 is SNEGSKA (reference sequence). With 6 bases clipped from V and 2 bases from J, the junction kept 10 bases outside the gene matches. CDR3 size: 16 residues. The CDR3 DNA follows: TGCAGTGCCGCCATTGTGACAGGGGGAAACACCGGGGAGCTGTTTTTT. Residues: CSAAIVTGGNTGELFF.

This chain uses TRBV20-1 with TRBJ1-1; maybe TRBD1 (6 bases). Deletions cut 6 bases from V and 3 bases from J, with 23 bases between. The CDR3 is 16 residues long. Germline CDR1 and CDR2: DFQATT and SNEGSKA (reference sequence). The CDR3 spells CSAPGFLDRGYTEAFF. Written as DNA, the CDR3 is TGCAGTGCGCCCGGATTCCTGGACAGAGGATACACTGAAGCTTTCTTT.

The rearrangement joins TRBV4-2 to TRBJ1-5; 7 bases are shared with TRBD1. This CDR3 region has 13 residues. CDR1 and CDR2 (germline): LGHNA, YNFKEQ. The junction had 9 bases not matched to a gene; V was cut back by 0 bases and J by 16 bases. CDR3 coding DNA: TGTGCCAGCAGCCAAGATTGGCGGACAGGTTTACATTTT. It yields the protein CASSQDWRTGLHF.

The rearrangement joins TRBV20-1 to TRBJ2-1; 9 bases line up with TRBD2. The ends lost 1 base at V and 3 bases at J; junction bases unmatched: 4. In germline, CDR1 is DFQATT, CDR2 SNEGSKA (reference sequence). The CDR3 covers 15 residues. This CDR3 reads CSARALAGVYNEQFF. Here the CDR3 DNA reads TGCAGTGCTAGAGCGTTAGCGGGGGTCTACAATGAGCAGTTCTTC.

The V and J genes are TRBV6-2 or TRBV6-3 and TRBJ1-2; D is ambiguous. The CDR3 is 13 amino acids. The germline gives CDR1 MNHEY, CDR2 SVGEGT. The ends were cut back, 4 bases at V and 4 bases at J, with 10 bases in the middle. The CDR3 DNA is TGTGCCAGCAGTTTAGGGCGGATCTATGGCTACACCTTC. The encoded protein is CASSLGRIYGYTF.

This chain connects TRBV20-1 to TRBJ1-5; 8 bases are shared with TRBD1. CDR1 and CDR2 (germline): DFQATT, SNEGSKA (reference sequence). The CDR3 has 15 residues. V was clipped by 1 base and J by 4 bases; unmatched bases: 6. CDR3 sequence reads: CSARGRTGGNQPQHF. The CDR3, as DNA: TGCAGTGCTAGAGGTCGCACAGGGGGGAATCAGCCCCAGCATTTT.

This clonotype has just one count. The V gene is TRBV6-2 or TRBV6-3, the J gene TRBJ2-7; TRBD2 might be the D (6 bases). This CDR3 is 15 amino acids long. CDR1 is MNHEY, CDR2 SVGEGT, per germline. With 2 bases removed from V and 4 bases from J, the gap between germline ends came to 15 bases. CDR3 region: CASSYPGTRPYEQYF. CDR3 coding DNA: TGTGCCAGCAGTTACCCCGGGACTCGACCTTACGAGCAGTACTTC.

CDR3: CASSSGGTDTQYF. The CDR3 DNA sequence: TGTGCCAGCAGCTCGGGGGGGACTGATACGCAGTATTTT. The chain recombines TRBV7-3 with TRBJ2-3; 8 bases match TRBD2. The trim removed 4 bases at V and 6 bases at J, leaving 3 bases unmatched. This CDR3 spans 13 amino acids. CDR1 and CDR2 from the germline V gene are SGHTA and FQGTGA.